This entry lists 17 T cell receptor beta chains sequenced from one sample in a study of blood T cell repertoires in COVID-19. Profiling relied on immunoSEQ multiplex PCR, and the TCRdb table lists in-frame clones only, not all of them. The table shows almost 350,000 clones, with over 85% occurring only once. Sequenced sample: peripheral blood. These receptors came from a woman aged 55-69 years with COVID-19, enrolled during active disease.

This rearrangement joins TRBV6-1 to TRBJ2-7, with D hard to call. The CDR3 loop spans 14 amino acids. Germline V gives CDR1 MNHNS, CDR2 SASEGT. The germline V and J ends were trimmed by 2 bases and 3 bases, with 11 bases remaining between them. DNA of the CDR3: TGTGCCAGCAGTGAATCATGGTCAGGCTACGAGCAGTACTTC. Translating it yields CASSESWSGYEQYF.

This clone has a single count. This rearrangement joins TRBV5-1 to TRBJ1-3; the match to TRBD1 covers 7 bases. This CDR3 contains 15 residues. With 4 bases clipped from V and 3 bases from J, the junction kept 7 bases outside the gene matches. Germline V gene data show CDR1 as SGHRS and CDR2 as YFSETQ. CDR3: CASSPQAGGGNTIYF. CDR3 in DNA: TGCGCCAGCAGCCCCCAGGCAGGGGGTGGAAACACCATATATTTT.

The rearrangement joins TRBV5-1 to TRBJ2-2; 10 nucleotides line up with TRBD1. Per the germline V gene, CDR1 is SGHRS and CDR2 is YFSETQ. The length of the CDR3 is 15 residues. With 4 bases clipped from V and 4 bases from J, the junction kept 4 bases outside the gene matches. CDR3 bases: TGCGCCAGCAGCGCCGGGACAGGGGTCACCGGGGAGCTGTTTTTT. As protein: CASSAGTGVTGELFF.

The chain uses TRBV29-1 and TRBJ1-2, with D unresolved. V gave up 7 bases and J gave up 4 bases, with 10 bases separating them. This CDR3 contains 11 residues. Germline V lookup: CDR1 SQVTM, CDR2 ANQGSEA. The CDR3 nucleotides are TGCAGCGCCCACTCGCCCTATGGCTACACCTTC. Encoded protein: CSAHSPYGYTF.

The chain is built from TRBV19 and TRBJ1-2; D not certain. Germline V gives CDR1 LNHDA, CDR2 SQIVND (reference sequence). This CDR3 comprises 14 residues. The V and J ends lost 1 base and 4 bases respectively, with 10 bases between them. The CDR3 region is CASSIGLGSYGYTF. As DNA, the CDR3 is TGTGCCAGTAGTATAGGGCTAGGTTCCTATGGCTACACCTTC.

CDR3 bases: TGTGCCAGCAGTGAAGCGGGAGTAAGGGACTACGAGCAGTACTTC. It specifies CASSEAGVRDYEQYF. The chain uses TRBV2 and TRBJ2-7; D is perhaps TRBD2 (5 bases). Trimming took off 0 bases at V and 3 bases at J, with 12 bases between the two ends. CDR3 length: 15 residues. Germline V gene data show CDR1 as SNHLY and CDR2 as FYNNEI.

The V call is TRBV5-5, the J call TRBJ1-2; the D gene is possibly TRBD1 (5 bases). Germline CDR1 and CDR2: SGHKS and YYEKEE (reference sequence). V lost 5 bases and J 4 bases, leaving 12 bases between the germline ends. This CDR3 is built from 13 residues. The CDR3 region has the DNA TGTGCCAGCAGACTCCAGGGTGGCTATGGCTACACCTTC. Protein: CASRLQGGYGYTF. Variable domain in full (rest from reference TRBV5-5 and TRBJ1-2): DAGVTQSPTHLIKTRGQQVTLRCSPISGHKSVSWYQQVLGQGPQFIFQYYEKEERGRGNFPDRFSARQFPNYSSELNVNALLLGDSALYLCASRLQGGYGYTFGSGTRLTVV.

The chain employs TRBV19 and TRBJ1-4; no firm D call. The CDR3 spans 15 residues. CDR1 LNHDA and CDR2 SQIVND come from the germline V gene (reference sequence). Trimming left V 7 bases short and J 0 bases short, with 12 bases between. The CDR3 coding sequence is TGTGCCAGTAACCGAGGAAGTGCAACTAATGAAAAACTGTTTTTT. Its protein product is CASNRGSATNEKLFF.

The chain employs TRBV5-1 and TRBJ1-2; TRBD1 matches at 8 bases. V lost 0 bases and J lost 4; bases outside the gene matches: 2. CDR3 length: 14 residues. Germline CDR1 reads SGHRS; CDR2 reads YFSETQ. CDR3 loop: CASSLAGGLYGYTF. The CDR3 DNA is TGCGCCAGCAGCTTGGCAGGGGGCCTCTATGGCTACACCTTC.

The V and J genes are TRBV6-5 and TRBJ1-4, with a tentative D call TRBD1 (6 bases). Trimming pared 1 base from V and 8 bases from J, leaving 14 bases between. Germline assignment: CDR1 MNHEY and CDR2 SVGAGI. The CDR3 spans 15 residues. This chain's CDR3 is CASSYYGQQREKLFF. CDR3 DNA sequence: TGTGCCAGCAGTTACTACGGACAGCAACGGGAAAAACTGTTTTTT.

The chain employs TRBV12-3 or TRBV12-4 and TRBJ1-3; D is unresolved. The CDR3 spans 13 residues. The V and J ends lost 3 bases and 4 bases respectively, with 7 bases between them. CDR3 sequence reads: CASSFSLGNTIYF. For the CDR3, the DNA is TGTGCCAGCAGTTTCAGTCTCGGAAACACCATATATTTT.

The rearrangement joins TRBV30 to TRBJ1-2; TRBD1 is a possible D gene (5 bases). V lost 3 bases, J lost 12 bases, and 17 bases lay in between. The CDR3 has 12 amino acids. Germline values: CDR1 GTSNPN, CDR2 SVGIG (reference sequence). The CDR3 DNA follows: TGTGCCTGGAGACTAGATCGGGGGGATCACACCTTC. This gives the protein CAWRLDRGDHTF.

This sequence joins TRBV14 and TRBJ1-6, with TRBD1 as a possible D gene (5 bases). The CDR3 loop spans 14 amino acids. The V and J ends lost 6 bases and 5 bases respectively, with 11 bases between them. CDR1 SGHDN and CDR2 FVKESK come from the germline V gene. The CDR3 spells CASSPGLHNSPLHF. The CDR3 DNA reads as TGTGCCAGCAGTCCGGGACTCCATAATTCACCCCTCCACTTT.

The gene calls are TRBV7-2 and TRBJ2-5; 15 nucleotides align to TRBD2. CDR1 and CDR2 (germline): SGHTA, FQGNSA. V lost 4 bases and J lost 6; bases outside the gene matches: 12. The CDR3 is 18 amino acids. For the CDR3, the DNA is TGTGCCAGCAGCTACGACGGACTAGCGGGGGGGCCTTTTAAGACCCAGTACTTC. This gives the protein CASSYDGLAGGPFKTQYF.

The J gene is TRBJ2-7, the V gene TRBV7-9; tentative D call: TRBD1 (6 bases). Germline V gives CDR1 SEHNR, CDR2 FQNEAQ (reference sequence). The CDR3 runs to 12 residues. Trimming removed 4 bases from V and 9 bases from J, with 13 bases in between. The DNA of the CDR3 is TGTGCCAGCAGCTCACAGGGTCGAGGGCAGTACTTC. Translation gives CASSSQGRGQYF. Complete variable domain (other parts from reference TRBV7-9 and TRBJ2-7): DTGVSQNPRHKITKRGQNVTFRCDPISEHNRLYWYRQTLGQGPEFLTYFQNEAQLEKSRLLSDRFSAERPKGSFSTLEIQRTEQGDSAMYLCASSSQGRGQYFGPGTRLTVT.

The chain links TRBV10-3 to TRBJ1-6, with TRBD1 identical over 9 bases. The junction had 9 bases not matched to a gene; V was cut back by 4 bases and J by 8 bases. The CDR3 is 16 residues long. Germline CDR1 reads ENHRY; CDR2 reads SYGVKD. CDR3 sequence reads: CAISGPDRGRDSPLHF. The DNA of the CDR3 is TGTGCCATCAGTGGCCCGGACAGGGGAAGGGATTCACCCCTCCACTTT.

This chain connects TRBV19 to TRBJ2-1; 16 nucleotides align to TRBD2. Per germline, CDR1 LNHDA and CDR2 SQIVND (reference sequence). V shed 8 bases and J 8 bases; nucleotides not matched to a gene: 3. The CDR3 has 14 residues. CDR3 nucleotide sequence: TGTGCCAGTGGGACTAGCGGGGGGGCGGATGAGCAGTTCTTC. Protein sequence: CASGTSGGADEQFF.